A selection of T cell receptor beta chains follows, all from one sample in a study of prognosis after radiotherapy for stage I lung cancer. Using its own MiXCR run on the multiplex PCR reads, TCRdb lists one record per CDR3 protein. The data hold 50,000 or so distinct CDR3 sequences, with less than 45% observed a single time. This material consisted of PBMCs, taken before or after stereotactic body radiation therapy (not recorded which). Receptors were obtained from a donor at least 50 years old with non-small cell lung cancer. Both conserved end residues are part of each CDR3. Fields, in order: V gene, D gene, J gene, clone size, CDR3 DNA, CDR3 protein. A D gene is named only where the DNA matches it firmly. A clone size is listed for some rows: how often the clone was seen (once, few, many), or a class if it is expanded.

V gene: TRBV20-1; D gene: NA; J gene: TRBJ2-2; clone size: many; CDR3 DNA: TGCAGTGCTAGAGTAACCAACACCGGGGAGCTGTTTTTT; CDR3 protein: CSARVTNTGELFF
V gene: TRBV4-2; D gene: NA; J gene: TRBJ2-2; clone size: many; CDR3 DNA: TGTGCCAGCAGCCAAGTGACGGGGGAGATTTCCGGGGAGCTGTTTTTT; CDR3 protein: CASSQVTGEISGELFF
V gene: TRBV6-1; D gene: TRBD1; J gene: TRBJ1-5; clone size: many; CDR3 DNA: TGTGCCAGCATTGAGGGACAGGGCCATCAGCCCCAGCATTTT; CDR3 protein: CASIEGQGHQPQHF
V gene: TRBV20-1; D gene: NA; J gene: TRBJ2-3; clone size: many; CDR3 DNA: TGCAGTGCTACAAACAGGGCGCGTACGCAGTATTTT; CDR3 protein: CSATNRARTQYF
V gene: TRBV3-1; D gene: NA; J gene: TRBJ1-4; clone size: many; CDR3 DNA: TGTGCCAGCAGCCAAACGGGGAGATTGGGTGAAAAACTGTTTTTT; CDR3 protein: CASSQTGRLGEKLFF
V gene: TRBV6-2/TRBV6-3; D gene: NA; J gene: TRBJ2-3; clone size: many; CDR3 DNA: TGTGCCAGCGGAAGGGGAGATACGCAGTATTTT; CDR3 protein: CASGRGDTQYF
V gene: TRBV2; D gene: NA; J gene: TRBJ2-1; clone size: many; CDR3 DNA: TGTGCCAGCAGCCCCACTAGGTCCAGCGATGAGCAGTTCTTC; CDR3 protein: CASSPTRSSDEQFF
V gene: TRBV7-9; D gene: NA; J gene: TRBJ2-5; clone size: once; CDR3 DNA: TGTGCCAGCAGCTTATCGGAGACCCAGTACTTC; CDR3 protein: CASSLSETQYF
V gene: TRBV27; D gene: TRBD1; J gene: TRBJ1-1; clone size: many; CDR3 DNA: TGTGCCAGCAGTTCCAGGGGGCCGAACACTGAAGCTTTCTTT; CDR3 protein: CASSSRGPNTEAFF
V gene: TRBV5-5; D gene: NA; J gene: TRBJ2-2; clone size: many; CDR3 DNA: TGTGCCAGCAGCTTGGCAGTCGGCACCGGGGAGCTGTTTTTT; CDR3 protein: CASSLAVGTGELFF
V gene: TRBV6-4; D gene: TRBD1; J gene: TRBJ1-2; clone size: many; CDR3 DNA: TGTGCCAGCAGCGAGGGACAGGGGGCAACTGGCTACACCTTC; CDR3 protein: CASSEGQGATGYTF
V gene: TRBV19; D gene: TRBD2; J gene: TRBJ2-2; clone size: many; CDR3 DNA: TGTGCCAGTAGCGGGAGGCTTAACACCGGGGAGCTGTTTTTT; CDR3 protein: CASSGRLNTGELFF
V gene: TRBV19; D gene: TRBD2; J gene: TRBJ2-7; clone size: NA; CDR3 DNA: TGTGCCAGTAGTATCGGGGCGGGAGTGGTCTACGATCAGTACTTC; CDR3 protein: CASSIGAGVVYDQYF
V gene: TRBV7-3; D gene: NA; J gene: TRBJ1-2; clone size: many; CDR3 DNA: TGTGCCAGCAGCTCTGGGTCTCGCTATGGCTACACCTTC; CDR3 protein: CASSSGSRYGYTF
V gene: TRBV10-3; D gene: NA; J gene: TRBJ2-1; clone size: many; CDR3 DNA: TGTGCCATCAGTGAAATACGACCCACTTCGAACAATGAGCAGTTCTTC; CDR3 protein: CAISEIRPTSNNEQFF
V gene: TRBV10-3; D gene: TRBD1; J gene: TRBJ1-2; clone size: NA; CDR3 DNA: TGTGCCTCCGGACAGGGGGGTTATGGCTACACCTTC; CDR3 protein: CASGQGGYGYTF
V gene: TRBV5-1; D gene: TRBD1; J gene: TRBJ1-6; clone size: NA; CDR3 DNA: TGCGCCAGCAGGGCAAGGGACAGCTATAATTCACCCCTCCACTTT; CDR3 protein: CASRARDSYNSPLHF
V gene: TRBV11-3; D gene: TRBD2; J gene: TRBJ2-1; clone size: medium-sized; CDR3 DNA: TGTGCCAGCAGCTTAGAAGCGGGACCCCACAATGAGCAGTTCTTC; CDR3 protein: CASSLEAGPHNEQFF
V gene: TRBV24-1; D gene: NA; J gene: TRBJ2-3; clone size: many; CDR3 DNA: TGTGCCACCATGAATGCTGGAGATACGCAGTATTTT; CDR3 protein: CATMNAGDTQYF
V gene: TRBV10-3; D gene: TRBD2; J gene: TRBJ2-7; clone size: many; CDR3 DNA: TGTGCCACCGAAACTAGCGGGAGAGAGACCTACGAGCAGTACTTC; CDR3 protein: CATETSGRETYEQYF
V gene: TRBV20-1; D gene: NA; J gene: TRBJ2-3; clone size: NA; CDR3 DNA: TGCAGTGCTAATCACGAGACAGGAGACCGGAGAAATACGCAGTATTTT; CDR3 protein: CSANHETGDRRNTQYF
V gene: TRBV20-1; D gene: NA; J gene: TRBJ1-5; clone size: NA; CDR3 DNA: TGCAGTGCTAGAAGGCTCACCAATCAGCCCCAGCATTTT; CDR3 protein: CSARRLTNQPQHF
V gene: TRBV7-3; D gene: NA; J gene: TRBJ2-2; clone size: NA; CDR3 DNA: TGTGCCAGCAGCTTACAAGCTGGAGGCGCCTGGGAGCTGTTTTTT; CDR3 protein: CASSLQAGGAWELFF
V gene: TRBV9; D gene: NA; J gene: TRBJ2-7; clone size: many; CDR3 DNA: TGTGCCAGCAGCGTAGAAGGGGGGGGTTACGAGCAGTACTTC; CDR3 protein: CASSVEGGGYEQYF
V gene: TRBV7-2; D gene: TRBD2; J gene: TRBJ2-1; clone size: many; CDR3 DNA: TGTGCCAGCAGCCCCGTAGGGACTAGCTACAATGAGCAGTTCTTC; CDR3 protein: CASSPVGTSYNEQFF
V gene: TRBV12-3/TRBV12-4; D gene: NA; J gene: TRBJ2-5; clone size: many; CDR3 DNA: TGTGCCAGCAGTTTAGCTGGGACCCAGTACTTC; CDR3 protein: CASSLAGTQYF
V gene: TRBV30; D gene: NA; J gene: TRBJ2-7; clone size: NA; CDR3 DNA: TGTGCCTGGAGTCCAGCGACCTACGAGCAGTACTTC; CDR3 protein: CAWSPATYEQYF